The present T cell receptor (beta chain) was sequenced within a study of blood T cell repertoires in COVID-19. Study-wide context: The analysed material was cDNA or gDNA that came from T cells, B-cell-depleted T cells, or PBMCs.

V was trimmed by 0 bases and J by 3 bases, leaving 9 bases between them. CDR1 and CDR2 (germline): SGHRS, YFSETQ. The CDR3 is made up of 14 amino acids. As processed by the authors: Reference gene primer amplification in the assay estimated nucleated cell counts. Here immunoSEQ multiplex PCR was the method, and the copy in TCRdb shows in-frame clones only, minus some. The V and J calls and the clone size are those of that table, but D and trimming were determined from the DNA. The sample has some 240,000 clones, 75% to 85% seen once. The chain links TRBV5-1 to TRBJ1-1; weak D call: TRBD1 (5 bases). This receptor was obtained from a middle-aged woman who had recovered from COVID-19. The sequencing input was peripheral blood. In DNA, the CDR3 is TGCGCCAGCAGCTTGGAAGGGGTCTACACTGAAGCTTTCTTT. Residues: CASSLEGVYTEAFF.